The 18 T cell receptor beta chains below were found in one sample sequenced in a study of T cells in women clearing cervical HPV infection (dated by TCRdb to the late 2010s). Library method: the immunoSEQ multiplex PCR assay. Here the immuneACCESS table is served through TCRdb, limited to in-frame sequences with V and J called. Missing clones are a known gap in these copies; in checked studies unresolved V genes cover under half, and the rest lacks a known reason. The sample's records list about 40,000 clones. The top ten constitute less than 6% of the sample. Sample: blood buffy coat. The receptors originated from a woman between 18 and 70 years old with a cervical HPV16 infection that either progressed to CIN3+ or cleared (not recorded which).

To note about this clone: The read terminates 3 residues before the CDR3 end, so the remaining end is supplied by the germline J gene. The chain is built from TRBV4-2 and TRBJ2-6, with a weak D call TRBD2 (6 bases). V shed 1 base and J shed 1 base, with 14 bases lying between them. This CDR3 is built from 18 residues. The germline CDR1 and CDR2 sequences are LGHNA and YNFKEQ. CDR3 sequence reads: CASSQVEGSGSGANVLTF. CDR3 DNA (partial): TGTGCCAGCAGCCAAGTGGAGGGGTCGGGATCTGGGGCCAACGTC.

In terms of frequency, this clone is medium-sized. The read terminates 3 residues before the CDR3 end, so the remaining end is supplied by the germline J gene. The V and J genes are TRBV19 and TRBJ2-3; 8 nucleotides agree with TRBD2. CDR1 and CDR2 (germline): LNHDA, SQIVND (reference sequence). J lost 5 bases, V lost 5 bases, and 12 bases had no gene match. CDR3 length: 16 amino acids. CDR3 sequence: CASSPRTGGRGDTQYF. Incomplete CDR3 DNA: TGTGCCAGTAGTCCCCGGACGGGGGGGCGGGGAGATACG.

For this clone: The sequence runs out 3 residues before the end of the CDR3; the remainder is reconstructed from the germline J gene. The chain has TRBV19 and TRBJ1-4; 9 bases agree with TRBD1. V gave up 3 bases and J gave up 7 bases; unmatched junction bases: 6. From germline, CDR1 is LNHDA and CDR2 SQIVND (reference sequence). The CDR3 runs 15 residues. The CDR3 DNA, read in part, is TGTGCCAGTAGTATGGGACAGGGCTCTTCTGAAAAA. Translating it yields CASSMGQGSSEK. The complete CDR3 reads CASSMGQGSSEKLFF.

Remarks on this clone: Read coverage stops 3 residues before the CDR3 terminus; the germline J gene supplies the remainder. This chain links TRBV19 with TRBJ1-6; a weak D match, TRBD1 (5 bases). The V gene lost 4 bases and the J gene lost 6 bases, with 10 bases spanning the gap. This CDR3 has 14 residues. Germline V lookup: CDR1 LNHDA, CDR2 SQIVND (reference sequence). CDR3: CASSTTGGNSPLHF. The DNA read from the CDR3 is TGTGCCAGTAGTACAACAGGTGGTAATTCACCC.

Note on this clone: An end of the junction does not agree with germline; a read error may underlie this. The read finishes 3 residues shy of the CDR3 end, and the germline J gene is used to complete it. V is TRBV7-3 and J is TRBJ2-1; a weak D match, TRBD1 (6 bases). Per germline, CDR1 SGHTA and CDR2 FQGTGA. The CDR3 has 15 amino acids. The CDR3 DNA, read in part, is TGTTCCAGCAGCTTAAAGCCACAGGGCTACAATGAG. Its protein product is CSSSLKPQGYNE. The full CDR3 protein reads CSSSLKPQGYNEQFF.

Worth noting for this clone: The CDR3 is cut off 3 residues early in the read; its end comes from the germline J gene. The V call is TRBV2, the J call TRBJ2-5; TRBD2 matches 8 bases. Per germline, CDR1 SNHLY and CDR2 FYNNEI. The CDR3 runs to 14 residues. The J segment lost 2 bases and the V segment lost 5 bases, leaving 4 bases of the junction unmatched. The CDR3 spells CASSFSGGQETQYF. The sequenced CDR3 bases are TGTGCCAGCAGTTTCAGCGGGGGACAAGAGACC.

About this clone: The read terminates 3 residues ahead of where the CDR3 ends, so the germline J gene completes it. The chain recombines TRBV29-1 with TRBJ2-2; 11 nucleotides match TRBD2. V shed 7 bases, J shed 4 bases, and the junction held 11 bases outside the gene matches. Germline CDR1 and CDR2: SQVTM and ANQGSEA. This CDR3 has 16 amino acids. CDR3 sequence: CSALAGGLGGTGELFF. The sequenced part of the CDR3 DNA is TGCAGCGCTCTAGCGGGGGGCCTCGGGGGCACCGGGGAG.

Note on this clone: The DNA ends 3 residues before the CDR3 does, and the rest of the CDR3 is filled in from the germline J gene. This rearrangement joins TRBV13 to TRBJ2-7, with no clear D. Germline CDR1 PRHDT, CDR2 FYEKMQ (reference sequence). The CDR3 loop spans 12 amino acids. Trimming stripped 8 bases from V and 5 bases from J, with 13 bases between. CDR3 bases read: TGTGCCAGCTCCGATCTCCGGGACGAG. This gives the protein CASSDLRDE. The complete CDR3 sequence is CASSDLRDEQYF.

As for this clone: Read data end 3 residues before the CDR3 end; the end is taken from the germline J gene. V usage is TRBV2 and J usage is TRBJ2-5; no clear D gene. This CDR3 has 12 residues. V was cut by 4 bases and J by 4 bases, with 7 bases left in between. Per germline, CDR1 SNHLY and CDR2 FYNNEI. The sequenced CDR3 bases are TGTGCCAGCAGTGTTCTAGGAGAGACC. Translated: CASSVLGET. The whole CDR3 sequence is CASSVLGETQYF. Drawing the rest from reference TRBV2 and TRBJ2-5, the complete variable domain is EPEVTQTPSHQVTQMGQEVILRCVPISNHLYFYWYRQILGQKVEFLVSFYNNEISEKSEIFDDQFSVERPDGSNFTLKIRSTKLEDSAMYFCASSVLGETQYFGPGTRLLVL.

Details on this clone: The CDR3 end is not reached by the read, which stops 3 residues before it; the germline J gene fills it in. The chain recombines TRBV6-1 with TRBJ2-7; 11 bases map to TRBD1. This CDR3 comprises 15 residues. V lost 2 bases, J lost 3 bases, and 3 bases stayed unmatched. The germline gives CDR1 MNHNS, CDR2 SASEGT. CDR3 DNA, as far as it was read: TGTGCCAGCAGTGAATCCGGGACAGGGGGCTACGAG. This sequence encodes CASSESGTGGYE. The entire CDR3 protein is CASSESGTGGYEQYF.

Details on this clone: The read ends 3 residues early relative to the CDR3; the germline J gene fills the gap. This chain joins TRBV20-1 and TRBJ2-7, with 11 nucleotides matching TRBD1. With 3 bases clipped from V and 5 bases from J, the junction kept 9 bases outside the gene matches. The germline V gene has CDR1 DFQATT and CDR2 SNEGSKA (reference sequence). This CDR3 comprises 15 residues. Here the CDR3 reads CSARSSGTGGHEQYF. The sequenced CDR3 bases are TGCAGTGCTAGGAGTTCCGGGACAGGGGGACACGAG.

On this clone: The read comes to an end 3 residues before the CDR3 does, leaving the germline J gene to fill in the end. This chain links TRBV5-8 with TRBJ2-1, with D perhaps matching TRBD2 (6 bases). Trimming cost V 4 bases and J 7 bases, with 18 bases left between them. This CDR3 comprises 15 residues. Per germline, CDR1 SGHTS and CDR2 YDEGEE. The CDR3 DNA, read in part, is TGTGCCAGCAGCGGGGCCGGGACTGTTTCAAATGAG. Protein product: CASSGAGTVSNE. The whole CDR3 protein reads CASSGAGTVSNEQFF.

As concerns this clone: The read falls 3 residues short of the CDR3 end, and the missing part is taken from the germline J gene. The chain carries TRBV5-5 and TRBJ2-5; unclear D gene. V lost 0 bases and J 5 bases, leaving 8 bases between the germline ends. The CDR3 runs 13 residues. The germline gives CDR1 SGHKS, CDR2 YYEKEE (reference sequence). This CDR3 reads CASSLGSRETQYF. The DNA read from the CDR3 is TGTGCCAGCAGCTTGGGTAGCCGGGAGACC.

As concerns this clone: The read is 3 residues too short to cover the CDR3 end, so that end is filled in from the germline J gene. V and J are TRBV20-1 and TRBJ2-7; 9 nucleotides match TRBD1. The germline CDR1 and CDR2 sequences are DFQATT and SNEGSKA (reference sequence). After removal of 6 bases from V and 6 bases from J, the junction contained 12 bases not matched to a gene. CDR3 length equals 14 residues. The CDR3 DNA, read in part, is TGCAGTGCCCACGGAGGACAGGGGACCGTCGAG. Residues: CSAHGGQGTVE. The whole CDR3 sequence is CSAHGGQGTVEQYF.

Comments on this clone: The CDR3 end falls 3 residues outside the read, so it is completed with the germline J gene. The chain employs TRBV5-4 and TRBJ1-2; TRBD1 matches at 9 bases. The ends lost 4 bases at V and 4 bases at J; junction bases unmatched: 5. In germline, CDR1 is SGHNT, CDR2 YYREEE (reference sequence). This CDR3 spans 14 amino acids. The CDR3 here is CASSQTGGSYGYTF. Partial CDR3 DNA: TGTGCCAGCAGCCAGACAGGGGGGAGCTATGGC.

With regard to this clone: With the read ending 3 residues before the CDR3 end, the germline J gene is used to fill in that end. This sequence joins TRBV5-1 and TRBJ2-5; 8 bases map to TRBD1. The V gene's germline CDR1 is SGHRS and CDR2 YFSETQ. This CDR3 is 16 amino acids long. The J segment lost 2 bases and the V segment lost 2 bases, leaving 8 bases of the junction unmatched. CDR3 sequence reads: CASSFGPDRGQETQYF. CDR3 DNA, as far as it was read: TGCGCCAGCAGCTTTGGCCCTGACAGGGGACAAGAGACC.

The sequenced CDR3 bases are TGCGCCAGCAGCTTGGGGGGGCGGGTCTCCTACAATGAG. Amino acid sequence: CASSLGGRVSYNE. The entire CDR3 reads CASSLGGRVSYNEQFF. The chain uses TRBV5-1 and TRBJ2-1; D is perhaps TRBD1 (6 bases). The DNA ends 3 residues before the CDR3 does, and the rest of the CDR3 is filled in from the germline J gene. The CDR3 is 16 amino acids. Germline V gene sequence: CDR1 SGHRS, CDR2 YFSETQ. Trimming removed 0 bases at V and 0 bases at J, with 10 bases between. Variable domain in full (rest from reference TRBV5-1 and TRBJ2-1): KAGVTQTPRYLIKTRGQQVTLSCSPISGHRSVSWYQQTPGQGLQFLFEYFSETQRNKGNFPGRFSGRQFSNSRSEMNVSTLELGDSALYLCASSLGGRVSYNEQFFGPGTRLTVL.

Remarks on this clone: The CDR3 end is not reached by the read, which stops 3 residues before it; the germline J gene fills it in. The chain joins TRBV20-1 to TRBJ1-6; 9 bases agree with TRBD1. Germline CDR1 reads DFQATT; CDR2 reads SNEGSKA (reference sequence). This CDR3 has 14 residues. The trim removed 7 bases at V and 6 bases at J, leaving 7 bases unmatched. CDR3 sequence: CSVPRGQGNSPLHF. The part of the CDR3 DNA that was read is TGCAGTGTCCCGCGGGGACAGGGTAATTCACCC.